This TCR beta chain derives from a study of cytomegalovirus exposure and HLA in healthy donors. General study results and limits: Researchers reported from a later analysis that most CMV-associated TCR beta chains appeared HLA-restricted.

Amplification used 60 Vbeta primers and 13 Jbeta primers. Using immunoSEQ multiplex PCR, the repertoire was profiled, and TCRdb retains in-frame clones only, with some absent. The sample comprises 130,000 to 150,000 clones, about 72% of which are singletons, and over 2% rests with the top ten. Germline assignment: CDR1 KGHSH and CDR2 LQKENI. Trimming shortened V by 6 bases and J by 2 bases, and 13 bases separated the two germline ends. The CDR3 consists of 15 residues. This clone has a single count. What it recognizes is unknown. The receptor comes from a man in his forties in good health and CMV-seronegative. The sequencing input was PBMCs. The rearrangement joins TRBV18 to TRBJ2-2, with unresolved D. In DNA, the CDR3 is TGTGCCAGCTCCCGGCGGCACGAAAACACCGGGGAGCTGTTTTTT. Protein sequence: CASSRRHENTGELFF.